This T cell receptor beta chain was profiled in a study of PD-1 blockade in classical Hodgkin lymphoma. All the patients suffered relapse after autologous stem cell transplantation, and brentuximab vedotin exposure differed. Patients reached a best response of complete response, partial response or progressive disease. Sequencing used immunoSEQ multiplex PCR; TCRdb keeps in-frame clones, though not all of them. This table has 90,000 to 130,000 clones, about 89% appearing once. General study results and limits: Possible causes of repertoire differences, disease activity or prior therapy, remain undefined. Lower baseline TCR diversity marked trial partial responders and progressors. Patients starting nivolumab under 1 year after ASCT were excluded.

About this clone: Its antigen is unknown.

The V end was cut by 4 bases, the J end by 7 bases, with 22 bases between. CDR3 length: 17 residues. Germline CDR1 reads SGHDN; CDR2 reads FVKESK. The sample was peripheral blood mononuclear cells (PBMCs), taken before the second cycle of nivolumab. The rearrangement uses TRBV14 and TRBJ1-4, with D perhaps TRBD1 (6 bases). The clonotype comes from a human donor with classical Hodgkin lymphoma. CDR3 amino acids: CASSPLDYRAGSEKLFF. CDR3 DNA sequence: TGTGCCAGCAGCCCACTCGATTACAGGGCGGGAAGTGAAAAACTGTTTTTT.